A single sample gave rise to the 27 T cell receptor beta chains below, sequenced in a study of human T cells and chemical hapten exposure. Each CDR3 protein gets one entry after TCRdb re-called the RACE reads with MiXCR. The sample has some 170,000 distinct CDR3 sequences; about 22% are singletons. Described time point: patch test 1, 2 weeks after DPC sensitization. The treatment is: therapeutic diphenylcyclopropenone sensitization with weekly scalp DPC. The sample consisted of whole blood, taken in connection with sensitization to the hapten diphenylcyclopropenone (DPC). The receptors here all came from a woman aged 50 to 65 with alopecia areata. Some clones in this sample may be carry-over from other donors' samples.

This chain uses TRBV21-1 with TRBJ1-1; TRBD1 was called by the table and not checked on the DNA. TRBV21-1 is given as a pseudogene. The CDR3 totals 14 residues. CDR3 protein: CASSHRITNTEAFF. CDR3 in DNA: TGTGCCAGCAGCCACAGGATAACGAACACTGAAGCTTTCTTT.

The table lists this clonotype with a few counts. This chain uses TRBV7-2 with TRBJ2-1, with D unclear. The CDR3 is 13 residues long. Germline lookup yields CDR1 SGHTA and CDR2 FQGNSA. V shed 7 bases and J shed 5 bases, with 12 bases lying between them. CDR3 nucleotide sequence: TGTGCCAGCAAAGAGGCCCCCCACAATGAGCAGTTCTTC. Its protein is CASKEAPHNEQFF.

CDR3 loop: CASSQDRYTDTQYF. In DNA form, the CDR3 reads TGTGCCAGCAGCCAAGACAGATACACAGATACGCAGTATTTT. V is TRBV28 and J is TRBJ2-3, with D possibly matching TRBD1 (5 bases). The V gene's germline CDR1 is MDHEN and CDR2 SYDVKM. This CDR3 region has 14 residues. Trimming removed 6 bases at V and 2 bases at J, with 12 bases between.

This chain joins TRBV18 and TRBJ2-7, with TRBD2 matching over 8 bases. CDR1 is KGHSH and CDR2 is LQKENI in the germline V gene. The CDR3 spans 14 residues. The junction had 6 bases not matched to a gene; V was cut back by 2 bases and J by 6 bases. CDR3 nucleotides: TGTGCCAGCTCACCAGTACTAGCGGATGGCGAGCAGTACTTC. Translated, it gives CASSPVLADGEQYF.

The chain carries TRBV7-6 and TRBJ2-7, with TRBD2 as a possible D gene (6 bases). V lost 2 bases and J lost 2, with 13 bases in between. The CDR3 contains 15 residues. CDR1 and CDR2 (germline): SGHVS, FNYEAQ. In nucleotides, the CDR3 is TGTGCCAGCAGCTTATCGGAGGGTGGGGCCTACGAGCAGTACTTC. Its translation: CASSLSEGGAYEQYF. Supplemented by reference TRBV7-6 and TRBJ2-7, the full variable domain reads GAGVSQSPRYKVTKRGQDVALRCDPISGHVSLYWYRQALGQGPEFLTYFNYEAQQDKSGLPNDRFSAERPEGSISTLTIQRTEQRDSAMYRCASSLSEGGAYEQYFGPGTRLTVT.

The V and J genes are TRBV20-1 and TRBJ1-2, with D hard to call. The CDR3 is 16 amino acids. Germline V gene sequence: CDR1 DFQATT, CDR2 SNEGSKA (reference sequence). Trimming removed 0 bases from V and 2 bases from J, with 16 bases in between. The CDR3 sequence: CSARDPGRTGNYGYTF. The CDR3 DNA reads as TGCAGTGCTAGAGATCCTGGGCGTACGGGGAACTATGGCTACACCTTC.

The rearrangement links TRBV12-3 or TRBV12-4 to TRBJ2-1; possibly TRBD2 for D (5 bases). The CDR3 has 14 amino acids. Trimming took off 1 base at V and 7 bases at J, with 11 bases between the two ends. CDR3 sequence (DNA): TGTGCCAGCAGTTTAGGGCAGCGGTTGAATGAGCAGTTCTTC. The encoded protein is CASSLGQRLNEQFF.

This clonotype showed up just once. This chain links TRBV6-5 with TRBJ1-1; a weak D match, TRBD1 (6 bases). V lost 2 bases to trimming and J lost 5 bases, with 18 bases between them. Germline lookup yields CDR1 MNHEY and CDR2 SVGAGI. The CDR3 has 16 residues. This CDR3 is CASSYVSRGQRTEAFF. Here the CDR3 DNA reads TGTGCCAGCAGTTACGTGTCCAGGGGTCAGAGAACTGAAGCTTTCTTT.

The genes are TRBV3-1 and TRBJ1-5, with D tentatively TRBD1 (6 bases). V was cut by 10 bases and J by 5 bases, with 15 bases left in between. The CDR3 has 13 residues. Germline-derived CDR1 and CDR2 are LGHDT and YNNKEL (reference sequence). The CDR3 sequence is CAIRGRGDQPQHF. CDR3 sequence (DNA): TGTGCCATAAGGGGTAGGGGGGATCAGCCCCAGCATTTT.

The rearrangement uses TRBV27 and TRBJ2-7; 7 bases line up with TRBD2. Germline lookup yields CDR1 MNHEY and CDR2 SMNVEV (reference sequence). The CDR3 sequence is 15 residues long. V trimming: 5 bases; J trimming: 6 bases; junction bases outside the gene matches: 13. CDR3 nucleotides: TGTGCCAGCAGTCTTCCCGGACTAGGAAGATGCGAGCAGTACTTC. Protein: CASSLPGLGRCEQYF.

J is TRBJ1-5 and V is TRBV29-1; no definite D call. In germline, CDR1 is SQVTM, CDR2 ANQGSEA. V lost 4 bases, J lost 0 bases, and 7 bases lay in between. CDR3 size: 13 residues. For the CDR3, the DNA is TGCAGCGTTGCAAGGGATAGCAATCAGCCCCAGCATTTT. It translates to CSVARDSNQPQHF.

The CDR3 spells CASSLGGHTDTQYF. In nucleotides, the CDR3 is TGTGCCAGCAGCTTGGGCGGACACACAGATACGCAGTATTTT. The chain has TRBV7-9 and TRBJ2-3; D is perhaps TRBD1 (5 bases). V shed 3 bases and J shed 2 bases, with 9 bases lying between them. The germline V gene has CDR1 SEHNR and CDR2 FQNEAQ (reference sequence). The CDR3 extends over 14 amino acids.

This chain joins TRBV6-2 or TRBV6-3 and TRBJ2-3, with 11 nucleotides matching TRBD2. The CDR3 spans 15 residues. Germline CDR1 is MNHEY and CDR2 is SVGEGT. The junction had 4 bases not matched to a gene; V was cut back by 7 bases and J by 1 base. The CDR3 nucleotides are TGTGCCAGCATCCTGACTAGCGGGGGCACAGATACGCAGTATTTT. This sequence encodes CASILTSGGTDTQYF.

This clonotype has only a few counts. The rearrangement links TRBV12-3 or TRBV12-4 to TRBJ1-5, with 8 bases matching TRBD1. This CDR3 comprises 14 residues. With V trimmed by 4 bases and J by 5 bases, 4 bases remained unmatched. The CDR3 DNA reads TGTGCCAGCAGTTCGACAGGGGCAGATCAGCCCCAGCATTTT. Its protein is CASSSTGADQPQHF.

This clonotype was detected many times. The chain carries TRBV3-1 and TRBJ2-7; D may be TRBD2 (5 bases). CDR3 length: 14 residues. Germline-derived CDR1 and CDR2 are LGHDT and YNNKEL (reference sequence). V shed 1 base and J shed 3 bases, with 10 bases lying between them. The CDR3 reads CASSQAGRVYEQYF. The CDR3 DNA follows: TGTGCCAGCAGCCAAGCTGGGCGGGTCTACGAGCAGTACTTC.

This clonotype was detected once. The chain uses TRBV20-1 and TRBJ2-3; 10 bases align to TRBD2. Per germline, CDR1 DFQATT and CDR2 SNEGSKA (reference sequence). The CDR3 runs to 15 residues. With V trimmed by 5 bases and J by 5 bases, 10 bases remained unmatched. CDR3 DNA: TGCAGTGCTGATAGCGGGAGGCAGATAATAGATACGCAGTATTTT. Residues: CSADSGRQIIDTQYF.

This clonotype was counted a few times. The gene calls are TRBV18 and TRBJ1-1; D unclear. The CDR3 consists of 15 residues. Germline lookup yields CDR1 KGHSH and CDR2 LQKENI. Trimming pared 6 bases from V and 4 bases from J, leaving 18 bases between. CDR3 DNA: TGTGCCAGCTCGCAAGGTGGGGTTGGGAGCACTGAAGCTTTCTTT. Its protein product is CASSQGGVGSTEAFF. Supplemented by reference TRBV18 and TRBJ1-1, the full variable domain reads NAGVMQNPRHLVRRRGQEARLRCSPMKGHSHVYWYRQLPEEGLKFMVYLQKENIIDESGMPKERFSAEFPKEGPSILRIQQVVRGDSAAYFCASSQGGVGSTEAFFGQGTRLTVV.

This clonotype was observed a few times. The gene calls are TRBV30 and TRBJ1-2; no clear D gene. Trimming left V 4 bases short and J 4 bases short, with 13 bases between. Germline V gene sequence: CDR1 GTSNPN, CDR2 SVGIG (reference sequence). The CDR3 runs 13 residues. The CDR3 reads CAWKHDVGYGYTF. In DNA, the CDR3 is TGTGCCTGGAAACATGACGTTGGCTATGGCTACACCTTC.

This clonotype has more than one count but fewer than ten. The DNA for the CDR3 is TGTGCCAGCGCCTCATATGGGGGGAGCACCGGGGAGCTGTTTTTT. This encodes CASASYGGSTGELFF. This sequence joins TRBV6-6 and TRBJ2-2; weak D call: TRBD2 (6 bases). CDR1 MNHNY and CDR2 SVGAGI come from the germline V gene (reference sequence). The CDR3 extends over 15 amino acids. Trimming shortened V by 8 bases and J by 4 bases, and 17 bases separated the two germline ends.

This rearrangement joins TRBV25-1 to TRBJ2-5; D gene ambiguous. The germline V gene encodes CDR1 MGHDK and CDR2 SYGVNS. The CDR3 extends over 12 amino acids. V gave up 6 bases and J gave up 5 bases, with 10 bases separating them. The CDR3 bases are TGTGCCAGCAGACCCGAAGGCGAGACCCAGTACTTC. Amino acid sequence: CASRPEGETQYF.

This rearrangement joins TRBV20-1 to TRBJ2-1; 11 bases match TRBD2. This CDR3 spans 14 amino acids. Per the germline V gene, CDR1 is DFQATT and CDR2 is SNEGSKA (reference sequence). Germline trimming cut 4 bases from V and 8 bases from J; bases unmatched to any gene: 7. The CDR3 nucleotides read TGCAGTGCTATAAAACTAGCGGGAGATCATGAGCAGTTCTTC. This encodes CSAIKLAGDHEQFF.

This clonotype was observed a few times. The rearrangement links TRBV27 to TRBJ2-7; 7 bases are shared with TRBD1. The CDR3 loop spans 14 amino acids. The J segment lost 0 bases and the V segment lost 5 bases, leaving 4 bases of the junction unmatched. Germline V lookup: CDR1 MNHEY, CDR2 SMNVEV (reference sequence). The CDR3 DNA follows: TGTGCCAGCAGTAAACAGGGGTCCTCCTACGAGCAGTACTTC. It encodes CASSKQGSSYEQYF.

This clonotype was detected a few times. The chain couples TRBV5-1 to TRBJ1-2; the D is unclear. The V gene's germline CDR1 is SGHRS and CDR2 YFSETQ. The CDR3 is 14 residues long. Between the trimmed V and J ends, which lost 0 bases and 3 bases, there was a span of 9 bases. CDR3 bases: TGCGCCAGCAGCTTGGAATGGGCTGACTATGGCTACACCTTC. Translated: CASSLEWADYGYTF.

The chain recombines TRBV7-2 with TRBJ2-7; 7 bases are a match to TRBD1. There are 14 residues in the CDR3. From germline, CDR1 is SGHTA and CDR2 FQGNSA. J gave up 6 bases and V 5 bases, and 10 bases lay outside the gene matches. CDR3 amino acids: CASSPSTGYGEQYF. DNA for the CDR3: TGTGCCAGCAGCCCATCGACAGGGTATGGCGAGCAGTACTTC.

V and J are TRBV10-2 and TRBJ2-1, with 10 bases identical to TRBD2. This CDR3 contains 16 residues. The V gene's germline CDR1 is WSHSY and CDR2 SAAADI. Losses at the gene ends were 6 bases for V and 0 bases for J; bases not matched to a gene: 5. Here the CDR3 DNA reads TGCGCCAGCAGCGTAGCGGGAGGTTTCTCCTACAATGAGCAGTTCTTC. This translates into CASSVAGGFSYNEQFF.

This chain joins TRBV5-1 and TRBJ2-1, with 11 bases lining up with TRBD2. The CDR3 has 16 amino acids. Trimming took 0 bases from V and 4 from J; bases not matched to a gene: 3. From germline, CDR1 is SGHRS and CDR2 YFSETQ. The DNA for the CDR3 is TGCGCCAGCAGCTTGGATCTAGCGGGAGGATACAATGAGCAGTTCTTC. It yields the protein CASSLDLAGGYNEQFF.

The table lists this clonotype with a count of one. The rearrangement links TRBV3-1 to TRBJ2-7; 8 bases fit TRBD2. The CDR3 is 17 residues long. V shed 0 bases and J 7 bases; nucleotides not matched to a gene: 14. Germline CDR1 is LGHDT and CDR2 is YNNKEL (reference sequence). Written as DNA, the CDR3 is TGTGCCAGCAGCCAAGATGCTAGCGGGCGCCACATCGGGGAGCAGTACTTC. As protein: CASSQDASGRHIGEQYF.